These T cell receptor beta chains were read from a single sample in a study of T cell changes during pregnancy in multiple sclerosis. Method: immunoSEQ multiplex PCR; TCRdb's copy keeps in-frame clones and lacks some. The sample has 70,000 or so clones; approximately 92% are singletons. Sequencing used peripheral blood, obtained in the third trimester of pregnancy. Receptor source: a female donor in good health, enrolled as a control in a pregnancy study. Both conserved end residues are part of each CDR3. D genes are given only for firm matches. Some rows have no size entry. The others give once, few or many, or a class for an expanded clone.

D: .
size: .
V: TRBV7-9
J: TRBJ2-7
DNA: TGTGCCAGCAGCTTAGTCGGAGAGCCGTACGAGCAGTACTTC
CDR3: CASSLVGEPYEQYF

D: .
size: .
V: TRBV19
J: TRBJ2-1
DNA: TGTGCCAGTAGTCGCGGAGTTCTACTCAGTGAGCAGTTCTTC
CDR3: CASSRGVLLSEQFF

D: .
size: .
V: TRBV5-1
J: TRBJ2-3
DNA: TGCGCCAGCAGACAGGGAGTTTTTTCGGATACGCAGTATTTT
CDR3: CASRQGVFSDTQYF

D: .
size: .
V: TRBV21-1
J: TRBJ1-1
DNA: TGTGCCAGCAGCCCCCGCCCTGGGAGACAGGCGTGGACTGAAGCTTTCTTT
CDR3: CASSPRPGRQAWTEAFF

D: TRBD2
size: .
V: TRBV10-2
J: TRBJ2-1
DNA: TGCGCCAGCAATGCGGCGGGGGGGCGCGATGAGCAGTTCTTC
CDR3: CASNAAGGRDEQFF

D: TRBD1
size: .
V: TRBV7-6
J: TRBJ1-5
DNA: TGTGCCAGCAGCCCGGGACAGGGACATCAGCCCCAGCATTTT
CDR3: CASSPGQGHQPQHF

D: .
size: .
V: TRBV18
J: TRBJ1-6
DNA: TGTGCCAGCTCACCGATAGACTCCTATAATTCACCCCTCCACTTT
CDR3: CASSPIDSYNSPLHF

D: .
size: .
V: TRBV21-1
J: TRBJ2-7
DNA: TGTGCCAGCACCCCAGGGGGCCTAGATCCCTACTACGAGCAGTACTTC
CDR3: CASTPGGLDPYYEQYF

D: TRBD1
size: .
V: TRBV9
J: TRBJ2-1
DNA: TGTGCCAGCAGCGTAGTACAGGGGGGATGGAATGAGCAGTTCTTC
CDR3: CASSVVQGGWNEQFF

D: .
size: .
V: TRBV15
J: TRBJ2-7
DNA: TGTGCCACCAGCACCAGCGGGTCCTACCTTGAGCAGTACTTC
CDR3: CATSTSGSYLEQYF

D: TRBD2
size: medium-sized
V: TRBV6-4
J: TRBJ2-1
DNA: TGTGCCAGCAGTGACTCTAGCGGGGGGGCCAATGAGCAGTTCTTC
CDR3: CASSDSSGGANEQFF

D: .
size: .
V: TRBV28
J: TRBJ1-5
DNA: TGTGCCAGCAGTACCTCGACAGATTCCTATAGCAATCAGCCCCAGCATTTT
CDR3: CASSTSTDSYSNQPQHF

D: TRBD2
size: .
V: TRBV5-1
J: TRBJ2-3
DNA: TGCGCCAGCAGCTTGATTGAGCGGGGGGCCACAGATACGCAGTATTTT
CDR3: CASSLIERGATDTQYF

D: .
size: .
V: TRBV29-1
J: TRBJ2-1
DNA: TGCAGCGTTAGAGAAGGGGGTTACAATGAGCAGTTCTTC
CDR3: CSVREGGYNEQFF

D: TRBD2
size: .
V: TRBV7-2
J: TRBJ2-7
DNA: TGTGCCAGCAGCAACCCGGGACTAGCCTACGAGCAGTACTTC
CDR3: CASSNPGLAYEQYF

D: .
size: .
V: TRBV21-1
J: TRBJ2-1
DNA: TGTGCCAGCAGCACCCCGGCCGGGACAGGGGAGGGCAATGAGCAGTTCTTC
CDR3: CASSTPAGTGEGNEQFF

D: TRBD1
size: .
V: TRBV18
J: TRBJ1-5
DNA: TGTGCCAGCTCAGTGGACAGGGATCAGCCCCAGCATTTT
CDR3: CASSVDRDQPQHF

D: .
size: .
V: TRBV6-5
J: TRBJ2-3
DNA: TGTGCCAGCAGTTACGGGCAGGGTGCAGATACGCAGTATTTT
CDR3: CASSYGQGADTQYF

D: .
size: .
V: TRBV19
J: TRBJ1-5
DNA: TGTGCCAGTAGTATCTCGCAGGTGGATCAGCCCCAGCATTTT
CDR3: CASSISQVDQPQHF

D: .
size: .
V: TRBV19
J: TRBJ2-1
DNA: TGTGCCAGTAGTATAGGTTATAGCTCCTACAATGAGCAGTTCTTC
CDR3: CASSIGYSSYNEQFF

D: .
size: .
V: TRBV4-1
J: TRBJ1-4
DNA: TGCGCCAGCAGCCAATACGAGGGTGAAAAACTGTTTTTT
CDR3: CASSQYEGEKLFF

D: TRBD1
size: .
V: TRBV10-1
J: TRBJ1-4
DNA: TGCGCCAGCAGTCAAGAGGGGGCGCATGAAAAACTGTTTTTT
CDR3: CASSQEGAHEKLFF

D: .
size: .
V: TRBV30
J: TRBJ1-2
DNA: TGTGCCTGGAGTGTTGGGACACGGGTGGATGGCTACACCTTC
CDR3: CAWSVGTRVDGYTF

D: .
size: .
V: TRBV7-8
J: TRBJ1-1
DNA: TGTGCCAGCAGCCCATACCGAGGCACTGAAGCTTTCTTT
CDR3: CASSPYRGTEAFF

D: TRBD2
size: once
V: TRBV19
J: TRBJ2-3
DNA: TGTGCCAGTAGTATAGGACTAGCGGGAGCGGGAGATACGCAGTATTTT
CDR3: CASSIGLAGAGDTQYF

D: .
size: .
V: TRBV7-8
J: TRBJ2-1
DNA: TGTGCCAGCAGCTTAGCGGAGGGGAGGGAGCAGTTCTTC
CDR3: CASSLAEGREQFF

D: .
size: .
V: TRBV19
J: TRBJ2-7
DNA: TGTGCCAGTAGAGCTTCTGACAGTGGGTCCCACGAGCAGTACTTC
CDR3: CASRASDSGSHEQYF

D: .
size: .
V: TRBV6-6
J: TRBJ1-3
DNA: TGTGCCAGCAGTTACTCGAGCGGCTCTGGAAACACCATATATTTT
CDR3: CASSYSSGSGNTIYF

D: .
size: .
V: TRBV5-1
J: TRBJ2-3
DNA: TGCGCCAGCAGCCCTGGGGGCAGCACAGATACGCAGTATTTT
CDR3: CASSPGGSTDTQYF

D: .
size: .
V: TRBV2
J: TRBJ2-6
DNA: TGTGCCAGCAGCCTCGACAGCTCTGGGGCCAACGTCCTGACTTTC
CDR3: CASSLDSSGANVLTF

D: .
size: .
V: TRBV30
J: TRBJ1-6
DNA: TGTGCCTGTAGCCCTGAGCATAATTCACCCCTCCACTTT
CDR3: CACSPEHNSPLHF

D: .
size: .
V: TRBV5-8
J: TRBJ1-1
DNA: TGTGCCAGCAGCGATTGGGGGCACAGGATGAACACTGAAGCTTTCTTT
CDR3: CASSDWGHRMNTEAFF

D: .
size: .
V: TRBV4-2
J: TRBJ2-1
DNA: TGTGCCAGCAGCCAAGACCTAGCGAACAATGAGCAGTTCTTC
CDR3: CASSQDLANNEQFF

D: TRBD2
size: .
V: TRBV2
J: TRBJ2-7
DNA: TGTGCCAGCAGTGGGGGACTAGTAGACGAGCAGTACTTC
CDR3: CASSGGLVDEQYF

D: TRBD1
size: .
V: TRBV28
J: TRBJ2-3
DNA: TGTGCCAGCAGTTTAGAGGACAGGGTCGTAGATACGCAGTATTTT
CDR3: CASSLEDRVVDTQYF

D: .
size: .
V: TRBV5-6
J: TRBJ2-7
DNA: TGTGCCAGCAGCCACCGACAGCTCACCTACGAGCAGTACTTC
CDR3: CASSHRQLTYEQYF

D: .
size: .
V: TRBV30
J: TRBJ1-6
DNA: TGTGCCTGGAGTGAGTTTCGGGTACCCCTCCACTTT
CDR3: CAWSEFRVPLHF